This T cell receptor (beta chain) emerged from a study of cytomegalovirus exposure and HLA in healthy donors. Whole-study findings and limits: It was 150 to 200 TCR beta chains that were listed as cytomegalovirus-associated.

Profiled with immunoSEQ multiplex PCR; TCRdb holds only in-frame clones, not every one. The sample lists under 350,000 clones, approximately 86% seen once, with 1% in the top ten. This CDR3 has 13 amino acids. The V and J ends lost 6 bases and 4 bases respectively, with 12 bases between them. Germline V gene lookup returns CDR1 MNHEY and CDR2 SVGAGI. Notes on this clone: Antigen specificity is unknown.

The chain recombines TRBV6-5 with TRBJ1-2; the D gene is possibly TRBD1 (6 bases). The TCR comes from a woman between 18 and 29 years old in good health and CMV-seronegative. Material for sequencing was PBMCs. The CDR3 nucleotides read TGTGCCAGCAGAGAAGGACAGTCCTATGGCTACACCTTC. Its translation: CASREGQSYGYTF.